Shown below are 25 T cell receptor beta chains from a single sample sequenced in a study of blood T cell repertoires in COVID-19. Some clones are missing from TCRdb's copy, which holds only in-frame ones; the method was immunoSEQ multiplex PCR. The sample has around 230,000 clones; 70% to 90% are singletons. Sequencing used peripheral blood. These receptors were obtained from a middle-aged man with acute or convalescent COVID-19.

The chain links TRBV19 to TRBJ2-7; D unresolved. The germline CDR1 and CDR2 sequences are LNHDA and SQIVND (reference sequence). The V end lost 3 bases, the J end lost 0 bases, and 9 bases lay between the germline ends. The CDR3 covers 14 residues. The CDR3 DNA sequence: TGTGCCAGTAGTATGATGACACCCTCCTACGAGCAGTACTTC. It specifies CASSMMTPSYEQYF.

CDR3 nucleotides: TGCGCCAGCAGCCGCTACAGGGCTGGGGCCAACGTCCTGACTTTC. Protein product: CASSRYRAGANVLTF. This chain connects TRBV4-3 to TRBJ2-6, with D possibly matching TRBD1 (6 bases). This CDR3 comprises 15 residues. CDR1 is LGHNA and CDR2 is YSLEER in the germline V gene. With 4 bases removed from V and 2 bases from J, the gap between germline ends came to 9 bases.

V usage is TRBV11-3 and J usage is TRBJ2-1, with 11 bases matching TRBD1. Germline CDR1 is SGHNT and CDR2 is YENEEA. The trim removed 8 bases at V and 7 bases at J, leaving 10 bases unmatched. The CDR3 has 15 amino acids. The CDR3 DNA sequence: TGTGCCAGCGGTTTGGGACAGGGGGATTCAAATGAGCAGTTCTTC. Its protein is CASGLGQGDSNEQFF. Supplemented by reference TRBV11-3 and TRBJ2-1, the full variable domain reads EAGVVQSPRYKIIEKKQPVAFWCNPISGHNTLYWYLQNLGQGPELLIRYENEEAVDDSQLPKDRFSAERLKGVDSTLKIQPAELGDSAVYLCASGLGQGDSNEQFFGPGTRLTVL.

This chain connects TRBV7-2 to TRBJ2-2; D is possibly TRBD2 (6 bases). The V gene's germline CDR1 is SGHTA and CDR2 FQGNSA. The CDR3 spans 15 residues. The V end lost 3 bases, the J end lost 7 bases, and 15 bases lay between the germline ends. The CDR3 region has the DNA TGTGCCAGCAGCTTGGGACTTTACTCTGGCGGGGAGCTGTTTTTT. Its protein product is CASSLGLYSGGELFF.

Notes on this clone: This sample also contains other DNA sequences that code for the same CDR3. The rearrangement uses TRBV20-1 and TRBJ1-1; tentatively, D is TRBD1 (5 bases). V was pared by 6 bases and J by 3 bases, with 8 bases between. Germline V gene lookup returns CDR1 DFQATT and CDR2 SNEGSKA (reference sequence). The CDR3 extends over 11 amino acids. Here the CDR3 DNA reads TGCAGTGCCCAGGGCTACACTGAAGCTTTCTTT. It encodes CSAQGYTEAFF.

This chain connects TRBV19 to TRBJ1-5; TRBD1 aligns across 10 bases. V shed 9 bases, J shed 8 bases, and the junction held 7 bases outside the gene matches. CDR3 length equals 13 residues. CDR1 and CDR2 (germline): LNHDA, SQIVND (reference sequence). CDR3 sequence: CASRDRGPEPQHF. The CDR3, as DNA: TGTGCCAGCCGAGACAGGGGGCCAGAGCCCCAGCATTTT. Based on the CDR3 plus reference TRBV19 and TRBJ1-5, the full variable domain is DGGITQSPKYLFRKEGQNVTLSCEQNLNHDAMYWYRQDPGQGLRLIYYSQIVNDFQKGDIAEGYSVSREKKESFPLTVTSAQKNPTAFYLCASRDRGPEPQHFGDGTRLSIL.

V and J are TRBV7-8 and TRBJ2-3; D not certain. Germline V CDR1 and CDR2: SGHVS, FQNEAQ. Trimming took off 1 base at V and 6 bases at J, with 5 bases between the two ends. The length of the CDR3 is 12 residues. DNA of the CDR3: TGTGCCAGCAGCTTAGGGCCCGATACGCAGTATTTT. Its protein is CASSLGPDTQYF.

This chain links TRBV5-1 with TRBJ1-1, with D unclear. V was shortened by 5 bases and J by 2 bases, with 10 bases between the two germline ends. There are 13 residues in the CDR3. CDR1 and CDR2 (germline): SGHRS, YFSETQ. CDR3 sequence reads: CASRFGINTEAFF. CDR3 sequence (DNA): TGCGCCAGCAGGTTTGGCATTAACACTGAAGCTTTCTTT.

The chain has TRBV28 and TRBJ2-7; D possibly corresponds to TRBD1 (6 bases). The V end lost 3 bases, the J end lost 3 bases, and 12 bases lay between the germline ends. The CDR3 extends over 14 amino acids. Germline loops: CDR1 MDHEN, CDR2 SYDVKM. The CDR3 is CASSLGTTYYEQYF. CDR3 bases: TGTGCCAGCAGTTTGGGGACAACCTACTACGAGCAGTACTTC. Drawing the rest from reference TRBV28 and TRBJ2-7, the complete variable domain is DVKVTQSSRYLVKRTGEKVFLECVQDMDHENMFWYRQDPGLGLRLIYFSYDVKMKEKGDIPEGYSVSREKKERFSLILESASTNQTSMYLCASSLGTTYYEQYFGPGTRLTVT.

This clone appeared a few times. J is TRBJ1-2 and V is TRBV5-1, with 10 bases identical to TRBD1. The CDR3 consists of 15 residues. The V segment lost 4 bases and the J segment 6 bases; nucleotides outside the gene matches: 9. Germline CDR1 is SGHRS and CDR2 is YFSETQ. The CDR3 DNA reads as TGCGCCAGCAGCCTGGGACAGGGGAACAGGGATGGCTACACCTTC. This codes for CASSLGQGNRDGYTF.

The rearrangement joins TRBV6-4 to TRBJ1-2, with TRBD1 matching 7 bases. Trimming at V came to 7 bases and at J to 2 bases, leaving 13 bases not matched to a gene. Germline V CDR1 and CDR2: MRHNA, SNTAGT. The CDR3 contains 16 residues. The CDR3 DNA follows: TGTGCCAGCAAAGGGGTCGAGGGGGCCCCCAACTATGGCTACACCTTC. This sequence encodes CASKGVEGAPNYGYTF.

The chain joins TRBV7-9 to TRBJ1-4, with 7 bases fitting TRBD1. The V segment lost 7 bases and the J segment 4 bases; nucleotides outside the gene matches: 6. CDR1 SEHNR and CDR2 FQNEAQ come from the germline V gene (reference sequence). This CDR3 is 14 amino acids long. CDR3 sequence: CASTPGQLNEKLFF. The CDR3 DNA follows: TGTGCCAGCACCCCGGGACAGCTTAATGAAAAACTGTTTTTT.

The V call is TRBV18, the J call TRBJ1-1; 7 bases are shared with TRBD1. V was clipped by 4 bases and J by 2 bases; unmatched bases: 4. CDR1 is KGHSH and CDR2 is LQKENI in the germline V gene. The CDR3 extends over 14 amino acids. The CDR3 nucleotides are TGTGCCAGCTCACGCGACAGGGTAAACACTGAAGCTTTCTTT. It yields the protein CASSRDRVNTEAFF.

The chain employs TRBV5-4 and TRBJ1-2, with TRBD1 as a possible D gene (5 bases). The CDR3 consists of 15 residues. V lost 0 bases and J 8 bases, leaving 17 bases between the germline ends. The germline gives CDR1 SGHNT, CDR2 YYREEE (reference sequence). The CDR3 loop reads CASSLASGTQGGYTF. CDR3 DNA: TGTGCCAGCAGCTTGGCCTCCGGGACTCAAGGGGGCTACACCTTC. Full variable domain (outside the CDR3, taken from reference TRBV5-4 and TRBJ1-2): ETGVTQSPTHLIKTRGQQVTLRCSSQSGHNTVSWYQQALGQGPQFIFQYYREEENGRGNFPPRFSGLQFPNYSSELNVNALELDDSALYLCASSLASGTQGGYTFGSGTRLTVV.

This clone has only one observation. V and J are TRBV7-2 and TRBJ2-7; no clear D. This CDR3 has 13 residues. The germline gives CDR1 SGHTA, CDR2 FQGNSA. V gave up 2 bases and J gave up 6 bases, with 11 bases separating them. The CDR3 DNA sequence: TGTGCCAGCAGCTTATCGTCCCTTCTCGAGCAGTACTTC. Encoded protein: CASSLSSLLEQYF.

CDR3 region: CASSSEGLAGRGGELFF. The CDR3 DNA is TGTGCCAGCAGTTCTGAGGGACTAGCGGGAAGGGGGGGGGAGCTGTTTTTT. The rearrangement joins TRBV27 to TRBJ2-2, with TRBD2 identical over 13 bases. Germline V gene sequence: CDR1 MNHEY, CDR2 SMNVEV (reference sequence). Unmatched junction bases numbered 10, after V lost 4 bases and J lost 8 bases. CDR3 length: 17 residues.

The gene calls are TRBV11-2 and TRBJ1-6; 9 bases align to TRBD1. The CDR3 is 16 amino acids. V gave up 4 bases and J gave up 10 bases; unmatched junction bases: 11. In germline, CDR1 is SGHAT, CDR2 FQNNGV. The CDR3 reads CASSYNRGHGTSPLHF. CDR3 DNA sequence: TGTGCCAGCAGCTACAACAGGGGGCACGGGACGTCACCCCTCCACTTT.

The rearrangement uses TRBV20-1 and TRBJ2-1; D is unresolved. This CDR3 comprises 14 residues. V lost 3 bases, J lost 0 bases, and 9 bases lay in between. The V gene's germline CDR1 is DFQATT and CDR2 SNEGSKA (reference sequence). The CDR3 region has the DNA TGCAGTGCTAGTGTCCCGGGCTCCTACAATGAGCAGTTCTTC. It translates to CSASVPGSYNEQFF.

This clone has only one observation. V gene TRBV7-9 combines with J gene TRBJ1-2; D gene ambiguous. Germline V gene data show CDR1 as SEHNR and CDR2 as FQNEAQ (reference sequence). CDR3 length: 14 residues. V lost 6 bases and J 0 bases, leaving 11 bases between the germline ends. Here the CDR3 reads CASSEIGANYGYTF. CDR3 nucleotides: TGTGCCAGCAGTGAGATCGGAGCTAACTATGGCTACACCTTC. Full variable domain (outside the CDR3, taken from reference TRBV7-9 and TRBJ1-2): DTGVSQNPRHKITKRGQNVTFRCDPISEHNRLYWYRQTLGQGPEFLTYFQNEAQLEKSRLLSDRFSAERPKGSFSTLEIQRTEQGDSAMYLCASSEIGANYGYTFGSGTRLTVV.

The chain has TRBV30 and TRBJ2-5; D gene unclear. CDR1 GTSNPN and CDR2 SVGIG come from the germline V gene (reference sequence). There are 12 residues in the CDR3. V shed 2 bases and J shed 5 bases, with 9 bases lying between them. CDR3 sequence (DNA): TGTGCCTGGAGTAACTGGTTCGAGACCCAGTACTTC. Translated, it gives CAWSNWFETQYF.

This clone occurred once. The chain links TRBV18 to TRBJ1-2; tentatively, D is TRBD1 (5 bases). The germline gives CDR1 KGHSH, CDR2 LQKENI. V was shortened by 3 bases and J by 5 bases, with 16 bases between the two germline ends. The CDR3 totals 15 residues. The CDR3 reads CASSPGRAGEYGYTF. CDR3 nucleotides: TGTGCCAGCTCACCCGGCAGGGCGGGGGAGTATGGCTACACCTTC. Supplemented by reference TRBV18 and TRBJ1-2, the full variable domain reads NAGVMQNPRHLVRRRGQEARLRCSPMKGHSHVYWYRQLPEEGLKFMVYLQKENIIDESGMPKERFSAEFPKEGPSILRIQQVVRGDSAAYFCASSPGRAGEYGYTFGSGTRLTVV.

The sample holds one count of this clone. The rearrangement links TRBV7-6 to TRBJ2-2, with a tentative D call TRBD1 (6 bases). Germline V gene sequence: CDR1 SGHVS, CDR2 FNYEAQ. The CDR3 has 15 amino acids. Trimming took 4 bases from V and 4 from J, leaving 13 bases between them. The CDR3 reads CASSSTPQGTGELFF. For the CDR3, the DNA is TGTGCCAGCAGCTCCACCCCACAGGGCACCGGGGAGCTGTTTTTT.

The chain is built from TRBV29-1 and TRBJ2-5, with 12 positions matching TRBD2. The CDR3 has 16 amino acids. The V gene's germline CDR1 is SQVTM and CDR2 ANQGSEA. V trimming: 7 bases; J trimming: 5 bases; junction bases outside the gene matches: 14. The CDR3 DNA is TGCAGCGCCGGAGGGCTAGCGGGAGGGCCAAAGGAGACCCAGTACTTC. This sequence encodes CSAGGLAGGPKETQYF.

The chain is built from TRBV5-1 and TRBJ1-6, with a tentative D call TRBD1 (5 bases). The V and J ends lost 1 base and 5 bases respectively, with 19 bases between them. The CDR3 is made up of 18 amino acids. Germline V gene lookup returns CDR1 SGHRS and CDR2 YFSETQ. CDR3 in amino acids: CASSLYGLQGGDNSPLHF. In DNA form, the CDR3 reads TGCGCCAGCAGCTTGTATGGACTCCAGGGAGGGGATAATTCACCCCTCCACTTT.

The J gene is TRBJ2-5, the V gene TRBV29-1; 7 bases match TRBD2. CDR3 length: 13 residues. CDR1 and CDR2 from the germline V gene are SQVTM and ANQGSEA. V shed 3 bases, J shed 4 bases, and the junction held 5 bases outside the gene matches. The CDR3 DNA reads TGCAGCGTTGAGACCAGGGAGGGAGAGACCCAGTACTTC. This codes for CSVETREGETQYF. The full variable domain, completed using reference TRBV29-1 and TRBJ2-5, is SAVISQKPSRDICQRGTSLTIQCQVDSQVTMMFWYRQQPGQSLTLIATANQGSEATYESGFVIDKFPISRPNLTFSTLTVSNMSPEDSSIYLCSVETREGETQYFGPGTRLLVL.